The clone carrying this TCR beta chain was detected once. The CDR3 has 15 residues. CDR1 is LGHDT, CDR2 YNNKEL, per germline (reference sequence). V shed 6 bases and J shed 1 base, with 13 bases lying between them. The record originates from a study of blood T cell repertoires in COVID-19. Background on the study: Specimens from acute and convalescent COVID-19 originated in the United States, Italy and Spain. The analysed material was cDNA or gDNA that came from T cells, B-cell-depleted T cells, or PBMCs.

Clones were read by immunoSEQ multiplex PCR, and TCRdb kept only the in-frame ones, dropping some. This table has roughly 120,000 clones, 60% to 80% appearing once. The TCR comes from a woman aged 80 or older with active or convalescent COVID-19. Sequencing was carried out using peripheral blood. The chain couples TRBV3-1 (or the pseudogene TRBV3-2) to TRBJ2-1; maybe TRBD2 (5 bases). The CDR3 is CASRGSSGSYNEQFF. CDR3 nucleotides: TGTGCCAGCAGGGGGTCAAGCGGATCCTACAATGAGCAGTTCTTC.